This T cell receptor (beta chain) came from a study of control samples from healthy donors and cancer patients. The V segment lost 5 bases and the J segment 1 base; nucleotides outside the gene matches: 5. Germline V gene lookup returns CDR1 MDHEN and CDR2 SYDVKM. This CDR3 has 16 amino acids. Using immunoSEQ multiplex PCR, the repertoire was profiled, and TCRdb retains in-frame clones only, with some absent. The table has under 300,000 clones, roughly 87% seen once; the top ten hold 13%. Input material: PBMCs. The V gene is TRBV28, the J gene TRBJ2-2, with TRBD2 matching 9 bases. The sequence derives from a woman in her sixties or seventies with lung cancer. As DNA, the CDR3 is TGTGCCAGCAGTCGGGTAGCGGGAGTGAACACCGGGGAGCTGTTTTTT. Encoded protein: CASSRVAGVNTGELFF.